This T cell receptor beta chain comes out of a study of metastatic and nonmetastatic thyroid tumors. Study summary: Thyroid patients, malignant and benign, had repertoires compared across blood and tumor or nodule tissue. Study outcomes and limitations: Patients with malignant thyroid tumors reportedly had significantly higher TCR beta diversity than those with benign nodules, in blood and tumor.

None of the patients had undergone any treatment ahead of thyroid surgery. V trimming: 1 base; J trimming: 3 bases; junction bases outside the gene matches: 5. The CDR3 has 16 residues. This clone showed up many times. Its antigen is not identified. Study processing details: The study took CDR3 differences across clinicopathological groups and made a distant-metastasis classifier for papillary thyroid cancer from them. Via MiXCR, TCRdb re-called the PCR reads. These V and J calls are TCRdb output, not the study's own analysis. The top ten hold about 20% of the sample, which has 30,000 to 40,000 clones, around 16% seen once.

The gene calls are TRBV12-3 or TRBV12-4 and TRBJ2-5; 10 positions agree with TRBD1. The material sequenced was blood. The TCR originated in a male donor with papillary thyroid cancer or a benign thyroid nodule (not recorded which). Some clones in this sample may be carry-over from other donors' samples. The CDR3 region is CASSLGAGTGEETQYF. DNA of the CDR3: TGTGCCAGCAGTTTAGGTGCCGGGACAGGGGAAGAGACCCAGTACTTC.